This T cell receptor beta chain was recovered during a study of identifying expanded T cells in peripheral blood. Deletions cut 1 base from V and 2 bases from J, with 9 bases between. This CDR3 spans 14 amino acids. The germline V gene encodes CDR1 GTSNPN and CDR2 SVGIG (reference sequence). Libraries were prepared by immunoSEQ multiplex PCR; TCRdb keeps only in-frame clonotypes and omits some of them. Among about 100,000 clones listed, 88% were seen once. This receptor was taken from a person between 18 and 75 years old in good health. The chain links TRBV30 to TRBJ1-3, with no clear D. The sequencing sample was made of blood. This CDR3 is CAWSGEQPGNTIYF. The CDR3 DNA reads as TGTGCCTGGAGTGGGGAGCAACCTGGAAACACCATATATTTT.